This record looks at one T cell receptor beta chain sequence and its context. Its antigen remains unknown. In TCRdb, the reads were re-called with MiXCR into one record per CDR3 protein. Among roughly 180,000 distinct CDR3 sequences listed, 17% were seen once. This entry comes from a study of T cell repertoires in cytomegalovirus infection. On the study more broadly: Indications of both CMV infection and matching HLA type were provided by public TCR beta signatures.

General study findings and limits: Dominant in the ex vivo response were TCR beta clonotypes restricted by HLA-C and specific for CMV. The cumulative frequency of public TCR beta families identified carriers of CMV plus the relevant HLA.

The V end lost 0 bases, the J end lost 10 bases, and 10 bases lay between the germline ends. Per the germline V gene, CDR1 is SGHVS and CDR2 is FNYEAQ. The CDR3 contains 13 residues. The sequenced sample was CD8+ T cells from PBMCs. The chain employs TRBV7-6 and TRBJ2-1; D is ambiguous. The clonotype was recovered from a human donor in good health (CMV status not recorded). Some clones in this sample may be carry-over from other donors' samples. Here the CDR3 reads CASSLAARREQFF. The CDR3 coding sequence is TGTGCCAGCAGCTTAGCTGCTAGACGGGAGCAGTTCTTC.